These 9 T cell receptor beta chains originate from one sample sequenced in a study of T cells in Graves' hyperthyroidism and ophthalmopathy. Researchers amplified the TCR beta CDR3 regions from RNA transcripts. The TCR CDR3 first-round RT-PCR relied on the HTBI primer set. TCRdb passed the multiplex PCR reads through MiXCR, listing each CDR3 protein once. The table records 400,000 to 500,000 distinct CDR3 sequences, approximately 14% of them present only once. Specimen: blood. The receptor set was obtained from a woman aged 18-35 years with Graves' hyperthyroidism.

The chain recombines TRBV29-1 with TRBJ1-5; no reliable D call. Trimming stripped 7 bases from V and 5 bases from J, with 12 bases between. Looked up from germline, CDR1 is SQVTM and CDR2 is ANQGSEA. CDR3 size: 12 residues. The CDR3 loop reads CSASELDQPQHF. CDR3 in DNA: TGCAGCGCCTCCGAGCTTGATCAGCCCCAGCATTTT.

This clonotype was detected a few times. The CDR3 DNA follows: TGCAGCGTGGTTATACAGGGAGGGGGCACTGAAGCTTTCTTT. It yields the protein CSVVIQGGGTEAFF. This sequence joins TRBV29-1 and TRBJ1-1; maybe TRBD1 (6 bases). The V end lost 6 bases, the J end lost 4 bases, and 18 bases lay between the germline ends. This CDR3 is 14 amino acids long. In germline, CDR1 is SQVTM, CDR2 ANQGSEA.

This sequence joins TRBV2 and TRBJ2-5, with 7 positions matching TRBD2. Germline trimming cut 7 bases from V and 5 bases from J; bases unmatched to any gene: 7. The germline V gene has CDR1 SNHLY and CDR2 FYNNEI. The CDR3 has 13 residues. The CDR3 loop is CASTAGEGETQYF. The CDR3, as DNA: TGTGCCAGCACTGCGGGAGAGGGTGAGACCCAGTACTTC.

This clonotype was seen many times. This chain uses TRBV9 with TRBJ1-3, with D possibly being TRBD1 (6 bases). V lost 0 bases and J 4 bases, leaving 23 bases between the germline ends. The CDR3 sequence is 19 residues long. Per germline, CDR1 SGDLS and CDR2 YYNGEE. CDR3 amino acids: CASSVATGAVGGPGNTIYF. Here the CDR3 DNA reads TGTGCCAGCAGCGTAGCTACGGGGGCCGTCGGGGGACCCGGAAACACCATATATTTT.

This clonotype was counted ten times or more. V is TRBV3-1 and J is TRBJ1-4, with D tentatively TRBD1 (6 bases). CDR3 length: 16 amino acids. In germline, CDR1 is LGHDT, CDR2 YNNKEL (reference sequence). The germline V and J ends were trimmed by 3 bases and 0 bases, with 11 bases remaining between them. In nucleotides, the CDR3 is TGTGCCAGCAGCCATTGGACAGAGGCAACTAATGAAAAACTGTTTTTT. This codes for CASSHWTEATNEKLFF.

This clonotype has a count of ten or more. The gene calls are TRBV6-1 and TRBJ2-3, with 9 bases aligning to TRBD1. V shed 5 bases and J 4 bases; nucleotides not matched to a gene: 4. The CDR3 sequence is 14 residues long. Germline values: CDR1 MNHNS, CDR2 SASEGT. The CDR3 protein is CASSSGQGSDTQYF. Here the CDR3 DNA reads TGTGCCAGCAGTTCGGGACAGGGTTCAGATACGCAGTATTTT.

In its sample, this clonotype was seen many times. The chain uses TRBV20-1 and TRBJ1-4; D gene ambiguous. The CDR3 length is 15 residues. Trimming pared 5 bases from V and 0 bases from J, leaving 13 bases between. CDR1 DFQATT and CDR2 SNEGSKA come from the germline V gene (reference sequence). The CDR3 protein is CSAQKLGATNEKLFF. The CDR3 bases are TGCAGTGCTCAGAAATTGGGCGCAACTAATGAAAAACTGTTTTTT.

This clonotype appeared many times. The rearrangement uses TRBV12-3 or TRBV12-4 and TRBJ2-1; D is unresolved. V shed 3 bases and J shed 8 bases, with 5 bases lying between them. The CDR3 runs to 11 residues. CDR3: CASSLWHEQFF. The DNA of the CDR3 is TGTGCCAGCAGTTTGTGGCATGAGCAGTTCTTC.

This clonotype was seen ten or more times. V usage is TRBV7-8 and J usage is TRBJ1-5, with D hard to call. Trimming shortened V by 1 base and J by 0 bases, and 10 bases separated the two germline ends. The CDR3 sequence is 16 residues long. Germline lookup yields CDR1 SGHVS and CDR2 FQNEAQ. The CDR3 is CASSLGEGNSNQPQHF. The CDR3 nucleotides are TGTGCCAGCAGCTTAGGGGAAGGGAATAGCAATCAGCCCCAGCATTTT.